This paragraph reports one TCR beta chain. The target antigen is unknown. This record comes from a study of coeliac disease. Study-wide results and caveats: Lower clonality than controls marked TRB and TRG repertoires from active celiac intraepithelial and lamina propria samples. According to the authors, this method cannot detect gliadin-specific T cells in an unbiased way. Cross-contamination between intraepithelial and lamina propria cells was possible. TRB repertoires were largely private, with most amino acid sequences found in only one sample.

The CDR3 is 11 amino acids. Germline V gives CDR1 SGHAT, CDR2 FQNNGV. The germline V and J ends were trimmed by 3 bases and 5 bases, with 4 bases remaining between them. Profiling relied on immunoSEQ multiplex PCR, and the TCRdb table lists in-frame clones only, not all of them. The data show roughly 4,200 clones, roughly 64% seen once. The chain uses TRBV11-2 and TRBJ2-5; no clear D. This receptor was taken from a woman aged 25 to 39 without celiac disease. Sequencing was carried out using lymphocytes from the gut lamina propria. CDR3 amino acids: CASSFGETQYF. In DNA form, the CDR3 reads TGTGCCAGCAGCTTCGGGGAGACCCAGTACTTC.